Below, 15 T cell receptor beta chains from the same sample are listed, as sequenced in a study of T cell repertoires in aging, cancer and after chemotherapy. Peripheral blood genomic DNA, not sorted cells or RNA, was the template. Rearranged V-D-J TRB sequences were amplified with a mixed TRB-A/B primer pool. MiXCR, applied by TCRdb to the multiplex PCR reads, yields one record per CDR3 protein. The sample holds about 9,200 distinct CDR3 sequences, around two fifths seen once. Specimen: blood. These receptors all stem from a human donor in good health.

The chain recombines TRBV12-3 or TRBV12-4 with TRBJ1-2; weak D call: TRBD1 (6 bases). CDR3 length: 14 residues. V gave up 7 bases and J gave up 5 bases, with 17 bases separating them. The CDR3: CASTEGGHGYGYTF. The CDR3, as DNA: TGTGCCAGCACCGAAGGGGGACACGGATATGGCTACACCTTC.

The chain couples TRBV27 to TRBJ1-2; D uncertain. From germline, CDR1 is MNHEY and CDR2 SMNVEV (reference sequence). The CDR3 contains 11 residues. The V and J ends lost 2 bases and 7 bases respectively, with 5 bases between them. CDR3 residues: CASSLGSGYTF. DNA of the CDR3: TGTGCCAGCAGTTTAGGCAGTGGCTACACCTTC.

This clonotype was seen only a few times. The chain is built from TRBV19 and TRBJ2-7; 7 bases are a match to TRBD1. CDR3 size: 14 residues. Trimming cost V 9 bases and J 0 bases; bases outside gene matches: 8. CDR1 and CDR2 (germline): LNHDA, SQIVND (reference sequence). CDR3 amino acids: CASTPRDSSYEQYF. The CDR3 coding sequence is TGTGCCAGCACACCCCGGGACAGCTCCTACGAGCAGTACTTC.

By share of the sample, this clonotype is medium-sized. The chain carries TRBV11-3 and TRBJ1-6; possibly TRBD1 for D (5 bases). V was pared by 5 bases and J by 5 bases, with 16 bases between. CDR3 length: 16 amino acids. Germline V CDR1 and CDR2: SGHNT, YENEEA. CDR3 DNA sequence: TGTGCCAGCAGCCTCAGCAGGGCAGCAGATAATTCACCCCTCCACTTT. It encodes CASSLSRAADNSPLHF.

The chain couples TRBV20-1 to TRBJ1-2; tentative D call: TRBD1 (5 bases). Trimming pared 1 base from V and 5 bases from J, leaving 14 bases between. The CDR3 is 14 residues long. Germline V gives CDR1 DFQATT, CDR2 SNEGSKA (reference sequence). CDR3 sequence reads: CSARASGGTYGYTF. In DNA, the CDR3 is TGCAGTGCTAGAGCGTCCGGGGGGACGTATGGCTACACCTTC.

There are a few counts of this clonotype. The chain couples TRBV15 to TRBJ1-2; D is unresolved. CDR1 and CDR2 (germline): LNHNV, YYDKDF (reference sequence). V was clipped by 1 base and J by 5 bases, with 8 bases between them. The CDR3 contains 13 residues. As DNA, the CDR3 is TGTGCCACCAGCAGAGGACACCTTTATGGCTACACCTTC. Encoded protein: CATSRGHLYGYTF.

There are a few counts of this clonotype. The J gene is TRBJ1-2, the V gene TRBV6-6; D unclear. Per the germline V gene, CDR1 is MNHNY and CDR2 is SVGAGI (reference sequence). The germline V and J ends were trimmed by 0 bases and 1 base, with 9 bases remaining between them. The CDR3 extends over 15 amino acids. CDR3 DNA: TGTGCCAGCAGTTACTCGGTTCAGCTTAACTATGGCTACACCTTC. This translates into CASSYSVQLNYGYTF.

In its sample, this clonotype was seen a few times. This chain links TRBV10-3 with TRBJ2-7, with 13 nucleotides matching TRBD2. CDR1 and CDR2 (germline): ENHRY, SYGVKD. Unmatched junction bases numbered 6, after V lost 4 bases and J lost 6 bases. The CDR3 is 15 amino acids. The CDR3 region is CAISGTSGGLGEQYF. In nucleotides, the CDR3 is TGTGCCATCAGTGGGACTAGCGGGGGACTAGGCGAGCAGTACTTC.

This clonotype was observed a few times. This chain connects TRBV6-2 or TRBV6-3 to TRBJ2-1, with D hard to call. CDR3 length: 13 amino acids. Germline-derived CDR1 and CDR2 are MNHEY and SVGEGT. V was clipped by 4 bases and J by 7 bases, with 11 bases between them. Here the CDR3 DNA reads TGTGCCAGCAGTTCGAGGACGAGGAATGAGCAGTTCTTC. Its translation: CASSSRTRNEQFF.

The V call is TRBV5-6, the J call TRBJ2-3; no reliable D call. Germline assignment: CDR1 SGHDT and CDR2 YYEEEE. V dropped 0 bases and J dropped 3 bases, with 14 bases sitting between them. The CDR3 consists of 16 residues. CDR3 bases: TGTGCCAGCAGCTTGGGATCAACCTGGCGGACAGATACGCAGTATTTT. Amino acid sequence: CASSLGSTWRTDTQYF.

This clonotype has just a few counts. The CDR3 DNA reads as TGTGCCTGGAGTCAGGCCCTTGAGGGCTACACCTTC. Translation gives CAWSQALEGYTF. The chain couples TRBV30 to TRBJ1-2; D gene ambiguous. Germline CDR1 and CDR2: GTSNPN and SVGIG (reference sequence). Trimming took off 2 bases at V and 8 bases at J, with 12 bases between the two ends. This CDR3 is 12 amino acids long.

The chain combines TRBV18 with TRBJ2-1, with a weak D call TRBD2 (6 bases). Germline CDR1 reads KGHSH; CDR2 reads LQKENI. The CDR3 has 14 amino acids. Trimming shortened V by 4 bases and J by 7 bases, and 14 bases separated the two germline ends. CDR3 DNA: TGTGCCAGCTCACGGGACTGGACGGCAAATGAGCAGTTCTTC. Amino acids: CASSRDWTANEQFF.

The J gene is TRBJ2-1, the V gene TRBV18; D gene ambiguous. The CDR3 sequence is 13 residues long. The germline V gene encodes CDR1 KGHSH and CDR2 LQKENI. Between the trimmed V and J ends, which lost 0 bases and 8 bases, there was a span of 8 bases. CDR3 in amino acids: CASSPPVLDEQFF. The CDR3 DNA sequence: TGTGCCAGCTCACCACCTGTTCTTGATGAGCAGTTCTTC.

The chain combines TRBV14 with TRBJ1-2; no clear D. This CDR3 spans 15 amino acids. Deletions cut 2 bases from V and 3 bases from J, with 13 bases between. Germline CDR1 is SGHDN and CDR2 is FVKESK. CDR3 in DNA: TGTGCCAGCAGCCAATGGGGTCCCGCGGACTATGGCTACACCTTC. Translated: CASSQWGPADYGYTF.

This clonotype is a singleton in its sample. The rearrangement links TRBV6-1 to TRBJ1-2; D unresolved. The CDR3 is made up of 14 amino acids. The germline V gene has CDR1 MNHNS and CDR2 SASEGT. Trimming stripped 1 base from V and 2 bases from J, with 8 bases between. CDR3 coding DNA: TGTGCCAGCAGTGAAGTCCGGATCAACTATGGCTACACCTTC. Translation: CASSEVRINYGYTF.